The clone carrying this T cell receptor (beta chain) was counted a few times. What it binds is not known. The authors reverse transcribed all of the isolated RNA, so sequencing captured expressed TCRB transcripts. Sequencing was performed with immunoSEQ multiplex PCR; in TCRdb, only in-frame clones are kept and a portion is missing. Here the sample spans 600,000 to 750,000 clones, roughly 12% being singletons. The sample comes from a study of beta chain features in type 1 diabetes. The CDR3 totals 17 residues. Germline values: CDR1 SGHDT, CDR2 YYEEEE. The V and J ends lost 1 base and 5 bases, in that order; junction bases with no gene match: 9. General study results and limits: A moderate, significant TCRB CDR3 shortening appeared in type 1 diabetes across four CD4+ subsets. Relative to healthy donors, patients appeared to have naive, central memory and Treg TCRB repertoires that were more similar.

J is TRBJ2-5 and V is TRBV5-6; 12 positions agree with TRBD2. Sequenced sample: naive CD4+ T cells from blood. The TCR originated in a man in his thirties or forties with type 1 diabetes. The CDR3 nucleotides are TGTGCCAGCAGCTTGAGGCTAGCGGGGGGGCCCGAGGAGACCCAGTACTTC. It yields the protein CASSLRLAGGPEETQYF.